This T cell receptor (beta chain) was identified in a study of blood T cells in healthy people across ages (dated by TCRdb to 2013 to 2016). Study-level background: In model experiments, roughly one uniquely barcoded TCR beta cDNA molecule per two T cells was captured by template switching. The study measured age-related changes in TCR beta repertoire diversity using deep sequencing normalized with unique cDNA molecular identifiers. The donors were divided into four age groups: young (average around 15 years), middle-aged (about 39), aged (about 62) and long-lived (about 84). For two donors (one aged 18 to 30 and one aged 80 or older), the study analyzed two additional independent replicas of 1 million unique cDNA reads from the same blood draw. To avoid experimental bias, donors of different ages were randomly spread across the sequencing lanes. General findings and caveats noted by the study authors: As age increased, observed TCR beta diversity per million T cells dropped in a roughly linear way, and a significant reduction was already evident by age around 41. A strong correlation was found between observed TCR beta diversity and the percentage of naive T cells measured by flow cytometry. Total diversity estimates from one million sequenced T cells were considered lower bounds and underestimates. Bulk unsorted PBMC profiling prevented conclusive comparison of naive and antigen-experienced compartments. Compared with the aged group, more naive CD4+ T cells, fewer expanded clones and increased TCR diversity were shown by the long-lived group, suggesting age selection. Because the CMV infection status of the donors was unknown, age-related changes in expanded clonotypes may potentially have been confounded.

In the germline V gene, CDR1 corresponds to SGHRS and CDR2 to YFSETQ. V ends up 3 bases short and J 7 bases short, with an unmatched junction base count of 3. The CDR3, cysteine through phenylalanine, is 13 amino acids long. Solely the CDR3 DNA is kept, with 39 bases framed from the first base. The method was 5' RACE. Sequenced using an Illumina HiSeq 2500. A second about 7 to 11 cycle PCR used a sample-barcoded 5' primer and a J-beta primer mix. A unique molecular identifier was introduced onto each TCR beta cDNA molecule by a template-switch 5' adaptor carrying 12 random nucleotides. At least 2.5 million CDR3-containing paired-end reads were obtained from each sample. All of the RNA was converted into first-strand cDNA using the Mint cDNA synthesis kit, with a TRBC-specific oligonucleotide serving as the primer. Following uracil-DNA glycosylase treatment, all cDNA underwent a first 18-cycle PCR with the universal primers M1SS and BC2_uni_R. Regarding the original processing steps: For normalization, 1 million high-quality reads were randomly selected from each sample, with every read carrying a distinct molecular identifier. Reads sharing molecular identifiers were discarded rather than binned into consensus sequences. MiTCR, with a Q25 quality threshold and the strictest error-elimination algorithm, was used for CDR3 identification, clonotype clustering and error correction. A nonparametric unseen species model with Euler transformation was used to estimate lower-bound total TCR beta diversity. Using fastp at Q25 and MiXCR, TCRdb reprocessed the public reads and kept productive beta chains. Each record represents a unique CDR3 protein, reported with the most common genes and DNA among its rows. TCRdb assigned the V and J calls; the authors' analysis was not used. The sample table shows almost 300,000 distinct CDR3 sequences, and about 25% are seen once. The ten largest account for around 29% of the sample.

This clonotype appeared a few times. Its target antigen remains unknown. Per-base qualities were not stored, and no clone one base away is much larger. The roughly 39 donors, aged about 6 to 95 years, were systemically healthy Caucasian individuals from Russia. Each donor gave about 11 milliliters of peripheral blood, drawn into EDTA-treated Vacutainer tubes. PBMCs were isolated by Ficoll-Paque density-gradient centrifugation, with at least 7 million obtained per sample. Total RNA, at least 5 micrograms per sample, was extracted from PBMCs with Trizol reagent. For every donor, flow cytometry on a PBMC aliquot measured the percentage of naive CD45RAhigh/CD27high T cells.

The source material was blood. This TCR was sampled from a woman aged 65 to 85 in good health. The chain is made from TRBV5-1 and TRBJ1-2; 10 bases in between match TRBD1. CDR3 reads: CASSWDRGGGYTF. The sequence in DNA is TGCGCCAGCAGCTGGGACAGGGGCGGTGGCTACACCTTC.